These T cell receptor beta chains were read from a single sample in a study of identical twins. TCRdb reprocessed the 5' RACE reads with MiXCR, giving one entry per CDR3 protein. Here the sample spans 1.5 million to 2 million distinct CDR3 sequences, less than 40% being singletons. The source material was cord blood. These receptors were taken from a newborn girl in good health. Each CDR3 is given with its conserved first and last residue. A D gene is named only where the DNA matches it firmly. The size of a clone is reported for some rows only, either as once, few or many, or as a class for expanded clones.

TRBV21-1	TRBJ2-7	.	.	TGTGCCAGCAGCAAAGTCGGCCAGGCGAACTCGGTCTACGAGCAGTACTTC	CASSKVGQANSVYEQYF
TRBV3-1	TRBJ1-2	.	few	TGTGCCAGCAGCTACTCTTACTATGGCTACACCTTC	CASSYSYYGYTF
TRBV7-9	TRBJ1-1	.	few	TGTGCCAGCAGCTTAGTACAGGCCCACACTGAAGCTTTCTTT	CASSLVQAHTEAFF
TRBV20-1	TRBJ1-2	.	.	TGCAGTGCGCGGGACCCCATTAACTATGGCTACACCTTC	CSARDPINYGYTF
TRBV29-1	TRBJ1-4	.	many	TGCAGCGCTCCGGACAATACTAATGAAAAACTGTTTTTT	CSAPDNTNEKLFF
TRBV20-1	TRBJ2-4	TRBD2	.	TGCAGTGCCTATAGCGGGAATAGAGGAAACATTCAGTACTTC	CSAYSGNRGNIQYF
TRBV6-5	TRBJ2-7	.	.	TGTGCCAGCAGTTACGGGGGCTCTTTCAACTACGAGCAGTACTTC	CASSYGGSFNYEQYF
TRBV2	TRBJ2-5	.	.	TGTGCCAGCAGTGTCGGCGAGTACCAAGAGACCCAGTACTTC	CASSVGEYQETQYF
TRBV12-3/TRBV12-4	TRBJ2-1	.	few	TGTGCCAGCAGTCGAGGGGCGCCCTACAATGAGCAGTTCTTC	CASSRGAPYNEQFF
TRBV7-2	TRBJ1-5	.	.	TGTGCCAGCAGCTTAGCTGCCCCTGGTCTCCCTCAGCCCCAGCATTTT	CASSLAAPGLPQPQHF
TRBV7-2	TRBJ2-3	.	.	TGTGCCAGCAGCCGAAAGGTCGCAGATACGCAGTATTTT	CASSRKVADTQYF
TRBV6-1	TRBJ1-5	.	once	TGTGCCAGCAGTGGGGGCAGGGAGATTCAGCCCCAGCATTTT	CASSGGREIQPQHF
TRBV4-1	TRBJ2-7	.	.	TGCGCCAGCAGCCAGATTACAGGGTGGGACGAGCAGTACTTC	CASSQITGWDEQYF
TRBV19	TRBJ2-1	TRBD1	.	TGTGCCAGTATGGGACAGGCATGGATCAATGAGCAGTTCTTC	CASMGQAWINEQFF
TRBV20-1	TRBJ2-3	TRBD2	.	TGCAGCCTTCTTCGAGCGGGAGGGAGGGTGGATACGCAGTATTTT	CSLLRAGGRVDTQYF
TRBV7-9	TRBJ1-1	.	.	TGTGCCAGCAGCCCTTTCTCCTTCGAACCAGGGCGTAACACTGAAGCTTTCTTT	CASSPFSFEPGRNTEAFF
TRBV5-1	TRBJ2-3	.	few	TGCGCCAGCAGCTTGGGTGAGCTATCTAGCACAGATACGCAGTATTTT	CASSLGELSSTDTQYF
TRBV29-1	TRBJ2-2	.	.	TGCAGCGTTGTCGGTTCGGCCGGGGAGCTGTTTTTT	CSVVGSAGELFF
TRBV2	TRBJ1-2	TRBD1	few	TGTGCCAGCGAGGGACAGGGCCGAAACTATGGCTACACCTTC	CASEGQGRNYGYTF
TRBV29-1	TRBJ2-7	TRBD2	few	TGCAGCGTTCTTCACGGGGGGTCCTACAATGAGCAGTACTTC	CSVLHGGSYNEQYF
TRBV4-2	TRBJ2-2	TRBD2	few	TGTGCCAGCAGCCAAGAAGGGCTGACTAGCGGCGCCGGGGAGCTGTTTTTT	CASSQEGLTSGAGELFF
TRBV29-1	TRBJ2-2	.	.	TGCAGCGCCTCCTCTGGGGGGGAGCTGTTTTTT	CSASSGGELFF
TRBV6-2/TRBV6-3	TRBJ2-3	.	few	TGTGCCAGCGGGGATATAGGGCTTGCCACAGATACGCAGTATTTT	CASGDIGLATDTQYF
TRBV12-3/TRBV12-4	TRBJ2-3	.	.	TGTGCCAGCAGTAGGACAGAGGGCACAGATGTGCAGTATTTT	CASSRTEGTDVQYF
TRBV7-2	TRBJ2-1	TRBD1	many	TGTGCCAGCAGCTTAACCGGGACAGCCTACAATGAGCAGTTCTTC	CASSLTGTAYNEQFF
TRBV5-1	TRBJ2-2	.	.	TGCGCCAGCAGCTCCCTTTTGGGCGGCGGGGAGCTGTTTTTT	CASSSLLGGGELFF
TRBV28	TRBJ1-1	.	few	TGTGCCAGCAGTGCCGCCGCCGGCGCGGACACTGAAGCTTTCTTT	CASSAAAGADTEAFF
TRBV29-1	TRBJ2-3	TRBD2	.	TGCAGCGGGCTCGGGACTAACACAGATACGCAGTATTTT	CSGLGTNTDTQYF
TRBV12-3/TRBV12-4	TRBJ2-1	TRBD2	.	TGTGCCAGCAGTCCAAAGCGGGGGCCCTACAATGAGCAGTTCTTC	CASSPKRGPYNEQFF
TRBV20-1	TRBJ2-2	.	.	TGCAGTGCTAGAGGGGGAAGGCTTAACACCGGGGAGCTGTTTTTT	CSARGGRLNTGELFF
TRBV7-9	TRBJ2-2	.	.	TGTGCCAGCAGCCCGGGAGACAGGGCAAACACCGGGGAGCTGTTTTTT	CASSPGDRANTGELFF
TRBV29-1	TRBJ1-1	.	.	TGCAGCGTTGAGGCCAGGGCGAACACTGAAGCTTTCTTT	CSVEARANTEAFF
TRBV28	TRBJ2-1	TRBD2	few	TGTGCCAGCAGCCGTAACGGGCTAGCGGGAGCGAGCTCCTACAATGAGCAGTTCTTC	CASSRNGLAGASSYNEQFF
TRBV7-2	TRBJ2-7	.	few	TGTGCCAGCAGCTCGGGCCAAAAAAACTACGAGCAGTACTTC	CASSSGQKNYEQYF
TRBV5-6	TRBJ1-1	TRBD1	few	TGTGCCAGCAGCTTGGGGACAGGGAGCACTGAAGCTTTCTTT	CASSLGTGSTEAFF
TRBV7-2	TRBJ1-5	.	few	TGTGCCAGCAGCCTAGCCCCCCCTAGCAATCAGCCCCAGCATTTT	CASSLAPPSNQPQHF
TRBV20-1	TRBJ1-2	.	.	TGCAGTGCTAGGGGGGGAGTTCCTAACTATGGCTACACCTTC	CSARGGVPNYGYTF
TRBV7-9	TRBJ2-5	.	many	TGTGCCAGCAACCCCGGGGAGACCCAGTACTTC	CASNPGETQYF
TRBV6-6	TRBJ1-5	TRBD1	.	TGTGCCAGCACCTATGGACAGGCTTATAGCAATCAGCCCCAGCATTTT	CASTYGQAYSNQPQHF
TRBV24-1	TRBJ2-1	.	.	TGTGCCACCAGTGATTTGGAGGCCTCCTACAATGAGCAGTTCTTC	CATSDLEASYNEQFF
TRBV11-3	TRBJ2-5	TRBD2	.	TGTGCCAGCAGCCCGCGGACTAGCGGGAGTAGTGAGCAGTACTTC	CASSPRTSGSSEQYF
TRBV20-1	TRBJ2-5	TRBD2	.	TGCAGTGCAAGACTAGCGGGGGGGAGGATGCAAGAGACCCAGTACTTC	CSARLAGGRMQETQYF
TRBV12-3/TRBV12-4	TRBJ2-1	TRBD2	.	TGTGCCAGCAGCTTCCAAGCGGGGGGGCCGGGAAATGAGCAGTTCTTC	CASSFQAGGPGNEQFF
TRBV3-1	TRBJ2-7	TRBD2	.	TGTGCCAGCAGGCTAGCGGCCTCCTACAATGAGCAGTACTTC	CASRLAASYNEQYF
TRBV7-2	TRBJ2-7	.	.	TGTGCCAGCAGCTTAGCGCAACCAAAATCCTACGAGCAGTACTTC	CASSLAQPKSYEQYF
TRBV4-2	TRBJ2-7	TRBD2	few	TGTGCCAGCAGCCAACGTAGCGGGAGGGAACTCTACGAGCAGTACTTC	CASSQRSGRELYEQYF
TRBV4-2	TRBJ2-3	.	.	TGTGCCAGCAGCCAAGATAGAACGAGGGGCGGGGTCACGAATACGCAGTATTTT	CASSQDRTRGGVTNTQYF
TRBV4-2	TRBJ2-7	.	.	TGTGCCAGCAGCCAAGTGGGCAGTTTCCAATGCGCCTACAATGAGCAGTACTTC	CASSQVGSFQCAYNEQYF
TRBV10-2	TRBJ2-3	TRBD1	many	TGCGCCAGCAGTGACCCTACAGGGGACCCCACAGATACGCAGTATTTT	CASSDPTGDPTDTQYF
TRBV2	TRBJ2-5	.	few	TGTGCCAGCAGTGAAGCCAGGGGATTCCAAGAGACCCAGTACTTC	CASSEARGFQETQYF